This TCR beta chain appears in the sequencing data of a study of regulatory T cells in long-lasting Graves disease. Findings of the study overall: When disease was persistent, TRBV28, TRBJ1-2 and TRBJ2-5 were the favored segments.

The time point denotes: newly diagnosed GD, antithyroid drugs for less than 3 months. From PBMCs, RNA was extracted and then used to make the TCR library. V lost 2 bases and J lost 7; bases outside the gene matches: 1. The length of the CDR3 is 14 residues. Germline lookup yields CDR1 SGHTA and CDR2 FQGNSA. This clonotype was detected ten times or more. Antigen unknown. Construction of the TCR beta libraries employed iRepertoire HTBI primers in conjunction with Arm-PCR of CDR3 regions. MiXCR was run by TCRdb on the multiplex PCR reads, yielding one entry per CDR3 protein. The repertoire holds 440,000 or so distinct CDR3 sequences, 15% seen once, with 16% in the top ten. The data were also submitted as part of a second study, on T cells in Graves' hyperthyroidism and ophthalmopathy. As that report states: No progression to ophthalmopathy during 18 months of follow-up defined stable disease. Hyperthyroidism patients were newly diagnosed, had disease duration under 2 months, and were aged 18 to 65 years. Most thyroid clonotypes expanded above 0.001 appeared in blood too.

The TCR sequence derives from a young woman with Graves disease. The chain combines TRBV7-2 with TRBJ1-6; TRBD1 agrees at 8 bases. This material consisted of peripheral blood mononuclear cells (PBMCs), taken at new diagnosis, from a patient treated with antithyroid drugs. Here the CDR3 reads CASSLYRGNSPLHF. The DNA for the CDR3 is TGTGCCAGCAGCTTATACAGGGGGAATTCACCCCTCCACTTT. Full variable domain (outside the CDR3, taken from reference TRBV7-2 and TRBJ1-6): GAGVSQSPSNKVTEKGKDVELRCDPISGHTALYWYRQSLGQGLEFLIYFQGNSAPDKSGLPSDRFSAERTGGSVSTLTIQRTQQEDSAVYLCASSLYRGNSPLHFGNGTRLTVT.